These 31 T cell receptor beta chains originate from one sample sequenced in a study of OX40 agonist ivuxolimab in advanced cancers. The protocol was immunoSEQ multiplex PCR, while the TCRdb copy is restricted to in-frame clones and leaves out a portion. Here the sample spans fewer than 20,000 clones, about 86% being singletons. This specimen was CD4+ or CD8+ T cells sorted from blood, taken in a trial of the OX40 agonist ivuxolimab. The receptors were sampled from an adult with an advanced solid tumor such as melanoma, head and neck, liver or kidney cancer.

The chain uses TRBV4-1 and TRBJ2-7; D gene uncertain. The V and J ends lost 2 bases and 4 bases respectively, with 6 bases between them. The CDR3 has 12 amino acids. In germline, CDR1 is MGHRA, CDR2 YSYEKL. The chain's CDR3 is CASSQIGYEQYF. The CDR3 region has the DNA TGCGCCAGCAGCCAAATCGGTTACGAGCAGTACTTC.

V gene TRBV5-1 combines with J gene TRBJ1-1, with D unclear. Germline values: CDR1 SGHRS, CDR2 YFSETQ. This CDR3 spans 14 amino acids. Trimming pared 1 base from V and 1 base from J, leaving 8 bases between. The CDR3 DNA sequence: TGCGCCAGCAGCTTGATTACGGAGAACACTGAAGCTTTCTTT. This encodes CASSLITENTEAFF.

The chain has TRBV29-1 and TRBJ2-2; D gene uncertain. V was pared by 7 bases and J by 4 bases, with 10 bases between. This CDR3 is 12 amino acids long. The V gene's germline CDR1 is SQVTM and CDR2 ANQGSEA. CDR3 sequence: CSAHHSTGELFF. In DNA, the CDR3 is TGCAGCGCTCACCATTCCACCGGGGAGCTGTTTTTT.

The chain employs TRBV7-1 and TRBJ2-2; no definite D call. TRBV7-1 is annotated as an ORF whose role is uncertain. V was shortened by 3 bases and J by 3 bases, with 2 bases between the two germline ends. The CDR3 sequence is 12 residues long. The CDR3 loop is CASSSHTGELFF. In DNA, the CDR3 is TGTGCCAGCAGCTCCCACACCGGGGAGCTGTTTTTT.

This rearrangement joins TRBV6-6 to TRBJ2-3, with D hard to call. CDR1 and CDR2 from the germline V gene are MNHNY and SVGAGI (reference sequence). Trimming cost V 7 bases and J 3 bases, with 8 bases left between them. The CDR3 covers 12 residues. The CDR3 DNA sequence: TGTGCCAGCAAAACGAAAACAGATACGCAGTATTTT. Translating it yields CASKTKTDTQYF.

The chain is built from TRBV19 and TRBJ2-2, with D tentatively TRBD1 (7 bases). Looked up from germline, CDR1 is LNHDA and CDR2 is SQIVND (reference sequence). The CDR3 loop spans 17 amino acids. V shed 7 bases and J shed 6 bases, with 24 bases lying between them. CDR3 protein: CASTKYGRQGSSGELFF. CDR3 sequence (DNA): TGTGCCAGTACCAAGTACGGGAGACAGGGTTCGTCCGGGGAGCTGTTTTTT.

The chain has TRBV5-1 and TRBJ2-3; TRBD2 might be the D (5 bases). Trimming shortened V by 4 bases and J by 0 bases, and 9 bases separated the two germline ends. CDR1 and CDR2 from the germline V gene are SGHRS and YFSETQ. The CDR3 runs 14 residues. In DNA form, the CDR3 reads TGCGCCAGCAGCCCGGGGATTAGCACAGATACGCAGTATTTT. Its protein product is CASSPGISTDTQYF. The full variable domain, in which reference TRBV5-1 and TRBJ2-3 provide the parts outside the CDR3, is KAGVTQTPRYLIKTRGQQVTLSCSPISGHRSVSWYQQTPGQGLQFLFEYFSETQRNKGNFPGRFSGRQFSNSRSEMNVSTLELGDSALYLCASSPGISTDTQYFGPGTRLTVL.

The chain employs TRBV7-3 and TRBJ2-5, with D possibly being TRBD2 (5 bases). Germline V lookup: CDR1 SGHTA, CDR2 FQGTGA. Trimming pared 5 bases from V and 5 bases from J, leaving 12 bases between. This CDR3 contains 13 residues. CDR3 nucleotides: TGTGCCAGCAGCCCCGGGGTCAGGGAGACCCAGTACTTC. Its translation: CASSPGVRETQYF.

The chain carries TRBV9 and TRBJ1-2; D perhaps matches TRBD1 (5 bases). V dropped 3 bases and J dropped 4 bases, with 10 bases sitting between them. This CDR3 spans 13 amino acids. Germline V lookup: CDR1 SGDLS, CDR2 YYNGEE. CDR3 nucleotide sequence: TGTGCCAGCAGCGACCAAACAGGCTATGGCTACACCTTC. Encoded protein: CASSDQTGYGYTF.

V usage is TRBV19 and J usage is TRBJ2-3; D assignment may be TRBD1 or TRBD2 (6 bases each). The CDR3 is 16 amino acids. Germline loops: CDR1 LNHDA, CDR2 SQIVND (reference sequence). Trimming removed 3 bases at V and 5 bases at J, with 18 bases between. The CDR3 loop is CASSIVLGGRLDTQYF. The CDR3 DNA reads as TGTGCCAGTAGTATCGTATTGGGGGGCCGATTAGATACGCAGTATTTT.

The chain recombines TRBV25-1 with TRBJ1-3; the D gene is possibly TRBD1 (5 bases). With 10 bases removed from V and 3 bases from J, the gap between germline ends came to 13 bases. The CDR3 covers 13 residues. Per germline, CDR1 MGHDK and CDR2 SYGVNS. CDR3 in DNA: TGTGCCACCAACCCAGGGTTTGGAAACACCATATATTTT. This translates into CATNPGFGNTIYF.

This clone was observed once. The chain couples TRBV29-1 to TRBJ2-1; D call uncertain. Looked up from germline, CDR1 is SQVTM and CDR2 is ANQGSEA. Trimming stripped 5 bases from V and 0 bases from J, with 8 bases between. The CDR3 covers 13 residues. The CDR3 loop is CSVRASSYNEQFF. Written as DNA, the CDR3 is TGCAGCGTTCGGGCGAGCTCCTACAATGAGCAGTTCTTC.

V gene TRBV4-1 combines with J gene TRBJ1-2; D remains unclear. CDR3 size: 13 residues. Germline values: CDR1 MGHRA, CDR2 YSYEKL. With 4 bases removed from V and 8 bases from J, the gap between germline ends came to 14 bases. CDR3 in amino acids: CASSPLVGRGYTF. The CDR3 DNA sequence: TGCGCCAGCAGCCCCTTGGTGGGTCGCGGCTACACCTTC.

The rearrangement joins TRBV4-1 to TRBJ2-1; 10 bases agree with TRBD1. Germline CDR1 reads MGHRA; CDR2 reads YSYEKL. Trimming at V came to 1 base and at J to 6 bases, leaving 3 bases not matched to a gene. CDR3 length: 15 residues. This chain's CDR3 is CASSQAGQGSNEQFF. The CDR3 DNA is TGCGCCAGCAGCCAAGCGGGACAGGGGTCCAATGAGCAGTTCTTC.

The chain has TRBV6-1 and TRBJ1-6; 10 nucleotides agree with TRBD1. V was clipped by 5 bases and J by 8 bases; unmatched bases: 6. The CDR3 has 15 residues. From germline, CDR1 is MNHNS and CDR2 SASEGT. The CDR3 region is CASSRQGAQDSPLHF. The CDR3 DNA reads TGTGCCAGCAGTCGACAGGGGGCCCAGGATTCACCCCTCCACTTT.

This chain uses TRBV5-1 with TRBJ1-1; TRBD1 matches at 9 bases. V dropped 5 bases and J dropped 7; count of bases not matched to a gene: 15. The length of the CDR3 is 16 residues. Germline V lookup: CDR1 SGHRS, CDR2 YFSETQ. Here the CDR3 reads CASSKGLGQGLDEAFF. The CDR3, as DNA: TGCGCCAGCAGTAAAGGGTTGGGACAGGGCCTGGATGAAGCTTTCTTT.

This clone was detected only a few times. The CDR3 bases are TGCGCCAGCAGCGAAGGACGAGATGGGTACCAAGAGACCCAGTACTTC. This encodes CASSEGRDGYQETQYF. V gene TRBV4-1 combines with J gene TRBJ2-5; unclear D gene. The CDR3 is made up of 16 amino acids. V was shortened by 5 bases and J by 0 bases, with 16 bases between the two germline ends. From germline, CDR1 is MGHRA and CDR2 YSYEKL.

V gene TRBV4-1 combines with J gene TRBJ1-5; D is uncertain. Trimming left V 4 bases short and J 2 bases short, with 15 bases between. The germline CDR1 and CDR2 sequences are MGHRA and YSYEKL. The CDR3 extends over 16 amino acids. The CDR3 region is CASSLGFGRGNQPQHF. The CDR3 nucleotides are TGCGCCAGCAGCCTAGGGTTTGGGCGCGGCAATCAGCCCCAGCATTTT.

The chain links TRBV18 to TRBJ2-5; tentatively, D is TRBD2 (5 bases). In germline, CDR1 is KGHSH, CDR2 LQKENI. The CDR3 consists of 15 residues. Trimming removed 2 bases at V and 3 bases at J, with 13 bases between. CDR3 sequence reads: CASSPTSAGEETQYF. CDR3 bases: TGTGCCAGCTCACCAACTTCTGCCGGGGAAGAGACCCAGTACTTC.

Only a few counts were recorded for this clone. V gene TRBV18 combines with J gene TRBJ2-4; D is undetermined. Germline values: CDR1 KGHSH, CDR2 LQKENI. With 3 bases removed from V and 9 bases from J, the gap between germline ends came to 15 bases. The CDR3 contains 14 residues. This CDR3 is CASSPSGSNAIQYF. The CDR3 bases are TGTGCCAGCTCACCGAGTGGATCCAACGCCATTCAGTACTTC.

A single count supports this clone. The chain recombines TRBV2 with TRBJ2-1; tentative D call: TRBD2 (5 bases). Germline V gives CDR1 SNHLY, CDR2 FYNNEI. V was shortened by 8 bases and J by 5 bases, with 22 bases between the two germline ends. The CDR3 runs 16 residues. The CDR3 nucleotides read TGTGCCAGCGGGCCGGGATTTGCGTTTCTCGACAATGAGCAGTTCTTC. Translated: CASGPGFAFLDNEQFF.

This chain connects TRBV19 to TRBJ2-3; 11 nucleotides agree with TRBD2. Germline V CDR1 and CDR2: LNHDA, SQIVND (reference sequence). J was trimmed by 4 bases and V by 8 bases; bases with no gene match: 8. The CDR3 has 15 amino acids. The CDR3 coding sequence is TGTGCCAGTTCTACTAGCGGGAGAGTCGCAGATACGCAGTATTTT. It specifies CASSTSGRVADTQYF.

This chain connects TRBV28 to TRBJ2-1; D assignment may be TRBD1 or TRBD2 (5 bases each). This CDR3 is 16 amino acids long. CDR1 is MDHEN and CDR2 is SYDVKM in the germline V gene. V gave up 5 bases and J gave up 2 bases, with 16 bases separating them. In nucleotides, the CDR3 is TGTGCCAGCAGTCCCGGATCGGGACCGACCTACAATGAGCAGTTCTTC. As protein: CASSPGSGPTYNEQFF.

This clone is labeled as medium-sized. The V call is TRBV5-1, the J call TRBJ1-6; no firm D call. The CDR3 runs 17 residues. V gave up 0 bases and J gave up 7 bases, with 17 bases separating them. Germline assignment: CDR1 SGHRS and CDR2 YFSETQ. The DNA of the CDR3 is TGCGCCAGCAGCTTGGACGGCTCCGGACTCCTCAATTCACCCCTCCACTTT. Translating it yields CASSLDGSGLLNSPLHF.

CDR3 residues: CASSFGQDTDTQYF. CDR3 in DNA: TGCGCCAGCAGCTTCGGACAGGACACAGATACGCAGTATTTT. The rearrangement joins TRBV5-1 to TRBJ2-3, with 7 bases aligning to TRBD1. Germline CDR1 and CDR2: SGHRS and YFSETQ. J lost 2 bases, V lost 2 bases, and 2 bases had no gene match. CDR3 length: 14 residues.

The chain links TRBV5-1 to TRBJ2-1; 15 bases match TRBD2. The CDR3 totals 16 residues. With V trimmed by 4 bases and J by 12 bases, 11 bases remained unmatched. Germline assignment: CDR1 SGHRS and CDR2 YFSETQ. Here the CDR3 DNA reads TGCGCCAGCAGCGCTACCCCGGGACTAGCGGGGGGAGGGCAGTTCTTC. The encoded protein is CASSATPGLAGGGQFF.

The gene calls are TRBV7-9 and TRBJ1-2, with D perhaps TRBD1 (6 bases). Trimming took off 5 bases at V and 2 bases at J, with 15 bases between the two ends. There are 15 residues in the CDR3. Germline CDR1 is SEHNR and CDR2 is FQNEAQ (reference sequence). CDR3 sequence: CASSLNQGTNYGYTF. The DNA of the CDR3 is TGTGCCAGCAGCCTCAACCAGGGGACCAACTATGGCTACACCTTC.

This chain joins TRBV11-2 and TRBJ2-5, with a possible D match to TRBD1 (5 bases). The CDR3 totals 12 residues. Germline CDR1 and CDR2: SGHAT and FQNNGV. Trimming took off 3 bases at V and 4 bases at J, with 6 bases between the two ends. CDR3 amino acids: CASSFQGETQYF. CDR3 sequence (DNA): TGTGCCAGCAGCTTCCAGGGAGAGACCCAGTACTTC. The full variable domain, in which reference TRBV11-2 and TRBJ2-5 provide the parts outside the CDR3, is EAGVAQSPRYKIIEKRQSVAFWCNPISGHATLYWYQQILGQGPKLLIQFQNNGVVDDSQLPKDRFSAERLKGVDSTLKIQPAKLEDSAVYLCASSFQGETQYFGPGTRLLVL.

This chain links TRBV7-9 with TRBJ2-3, with D unresolved. The CDR3 is made up of 12 amino acids. Germline V gene data show CDR1 as SEHNR and CDR2 as FQNEAQ (reference sequence). V lost 5 bases and J lost 9, with 12 bases in between. CDR3 nucleotide sequence: TGTGCCAGCAGCCCTACATTGGGGACGCAGTATTTT. Translated, it gives CASSPTLGTQYF.

The CDR3 DNA is TGTGCCAGCTCCCGGACAGGATCAAGCGAGCAGTACTTC. This sequence encodes CASSRTGSSEQYF. The gene calls are TRBV18 and TRBJ2-7; 7 bases line up with TRBD1. Trimming at V came to 6 bases and at J to 6 bases, leaving 8 bases not matched to a gene. Germline values: CDR1 KGHSH, CDR2 LQKENI. The CDR3 runs to 13 residues.

The genes are TRBV5-1 and TRBJ1-4; D perhaps matches TRBD1 (6 bases). The CDR3 covers 15 residues. V was pared by 3 bases and J by 5 bases, with 14 bases between. Per germline, CDR1 SGHRS and CDR2 YFSETQ. The CDR3 DNA is TGCGCCAGCAGCTCCGGAGGGGGGTGGAATGAAAAACTGTTTTTT. Translated, it gives CASSSGGGWNEKLFF.